This TCR beta chain is drawn from a study of blood T cell repertoires in COVID-19. Study as a whole: Samples came from the United States, Italy and Spain, spanning acute and convalescent COVID-19.

The CDR3 runs to 17 residues. V was clipped by 5 bases and J by 6 bases; unmatched bases: 10. The germline CDR1 and CDR2 sequences are SGHVS and FNYEAQ. Under the authors' procedure: Quantification of nucleated cells was approximated via reference gene primer amplification. Some clones are missing from TCRdb's copy, which holds only in-frame ones; the method was immunoSEQ multiplex PCR. V, J and clone size are taken as reported in that table, and D and trimming were inferred from the DNA itself. The data hold approximately 260,000 clones, with approximately 90% observed a single time. V gene TRBV7-6 combines with J gene TRBJ2-1; 13 bases map to TRBD2. The material sequenced was peripheral blood. The receptor was isolated from a woman aged 40 to 49 with acute or convalescent COVID-19. The CDR3 reads CASSLLAGGTRGNEQFF. In DNA, the CDR3 is TGTGCCAGCAGCCTACTAGCGGGGGGGACGAGGGGCAATGAGCAGTTCTTC. Complete variable domain (other parts from reference TRBV7-6 and TRBJ2-1): GAGVSQSPRYKVTKRGQDVALRCDPISGHVSLYWYRQALGQGPEFLTYFNYEAQQDKSGLPNDRFSAERPEGSISTLTIQRTEQRDSAMYRCASSLLAGGTRGNEQFFGPGTRLTVL.